This is a list of T cell receptor beta chains from one sample in a study of monozygotic twins with inflammatory bowel disease. Following a re-call of the 5' RACE reads, TCRdb has one entry per CDR3 protein and lacks DNA. The repertoire table contains roughly 150,000 distinct CDR3 sequences. Sequencing was done on a sample of blood. The receptors originated from a human donor with ulcerative colitis or Crohn's disease, or a healthy co-twin of an affected twin (not recorded which). The CDR3 runs from the conserved cysteine through the conserved F or W. The order of the fields is clone size, J gene, V gene, CDR3 protein. Expanded clones get a size class; other rows say once, few or many, or leave the size out.

-,TRBJ2-5,TRBV2,CASSARGAREGETQYF
medium-sized,TRBJ2-7,TRBV5-1,CASSNRQGYEQYF
-,TRBJ2-1,TRBV11-3,CASSPDGQAFYNEQFF
-,TRBJ2-2,TRBV6-1,CASRRTGLEKTGELFF
-,TRBJ1-4,TRBV10-3,CAISRATNEKLFF
-,TRBJ2-6,TRBV7-8,CASSFSSQISGANVLTF
-,TRBJ1-4,TRBV7-8,CASSSSWQGDEKLFF
-,TRBJ2-5,TRBV19,CASRGLGGRETQYF
-,TRBJ2-4,TRBV4-2,CAGSREGTVAKNIQYF
-,TRBJ2-5,TRBV20-1,CSAPGLAGFQETQYF
-,TRBJ2-3,TRBV5-1,CASSLDYRGSTDTQYF
-,TRBJ2-3,TRBV20-1,CSAQTSGDTDTQYF
-,TRBJ2-3,TRBV6-5,CASSYRQLAGGTDAQYF
-,TRBJ1-5,TRBV12-3/TRBV12-4,CASTSRTGYNQPQHF
-,TRBJ2-3,TRBV5-1,CASSLVPSGVQDTQYF
-,TRBJ2-5,TRBV12-3/TRBV12-4,CASTRQTAAQGTQYF
-,TRBJ2-7,TRBV5-1,CASSFNPGGGEDEQYF
-,TRBJ2-7,TRBV7-2,CASSSVGGVYEQYF
-,TRBJ1-1,TRBV7-8,CASSVSEGRSDTEAFF
medium-sized,TRBJ1-4,TRBV30,CAWSRGSTNEKLFF
-,TRBJ2-3,TRBV20-1,CSARPISGGLKMGDTQYF
-,TRBJ1-5,TRBV28,CASSTDRAPNQPQHF
-,TRBJ1-5,TRBV18,CASSRGKGNSNQPQHF
-,TRBJ2-5,TRBV2,CASSGQETQYF
-,TRBJ1-2,TRBV20-1,CSAERRTGGVYGYTF
-,TRBJ2-1,TRBV5-1,CASSPPLAGTYNEQFF
-,TRBJ2-7,TRBV30,CASTGGEYYEQYF
-,TRBJ2-7,TRBV4-1,CASSPSGTGVFEQYF
-,TRBJ1-1,TRBV20-1,CSAAQVGRAFF
-,TRBJ2-1,TRBV12-5,CASGFSAGRGNEQFF
-,TRBJ2-3,TRBV13,CASSQGQGASSTDTQYF
-,TRBJ1-1,TRBV18,CASSLLGTGGNTEAFF
-,TRBJ2-3,TRBV7-2,CASSLVVTDTQYF
-,TRBJ2-1,TRBV29-1,CSVSDRILHNEQFF
-,TRBJ2-1,TRBV20-1,CSARDWSREPYNEQFF
-,TRBJ2-7,TRBV3-1,CASSPGYGQGALYEQYF
-,TRBJ1-1,TRBV25-1,CASSELGATGGGTEAFF